The subject of this entry is one T cell receptor (beta chain). This clonotype occurred many times. Its antigen remains undetermined. Base qualities were left out, and no much larger clone turns up one base away. According to the study, the label for this sample's treatment or condition signals: live attenuated yellow fever vaccine strain. A standard Ficoll-Paque protocol was used to isolate PBMCs from peripheral blood. Dynabeads CD4 and CD8 positive selection kits were used to isolate CD4 and CD8 T-cell fractions. TriZol was used to extract RNA from bulk PBMCs, CD4 and CD8 fractions, and dextramer-positive and dextramer-negative fractions. The data were taken from a study of T cells after yellow fever vaccination (dated by TCRdb to between 2017 and 2020). About the study as a whole: The SMART-Seq v4 Ultra Low Input RNA kit was used to prepare libraries from fractions with low cell numbers. To follow T-cell clones before and after both primary and booster YFV17D yellow fever vaccination, bulk TCR alpha and beta repertoires underwent longitudinal sequencing. The cohort comprised two healthy male donors, one aged 18 to 30 and one aged 30 to 39 years. Blood was collected at multiple timepoints before and after primary and secondary immunization, and bulk PBMC replicates and cell subsets were isolated.

V gives up 10 bases and J gives up 2 bases, and the segment between their germline ends measures 19 bases. Sequences SGHAT (CDR1) and FQDESV (CDR2) are obtained from the germline V gene (reference sequence). The CDR3 sequence holds 15 residues, the cysteine and phenylalanine included. Solely the CDR3 DNA is kept, with 45 bases framed from the first base. TCR cDNA was made using 5'RACE template switching, a step that added a universal primer site and unique molecular identifiers. Priming of cDNA synthesis was performed from both the TCR alpha and TCR beta constant segments. Two PCR steps were used to amplify libraries, with sample barcodes and sequencing adapters being added in the second step. Libraries were sequenced on Illumina HiSeq 2500 (2x100 bp) or NovaSeq (2x150 bp). The source study handled its data this way. Demultiplexing of reads and collapsing into UMI consensus sequences were performed with MIGEC, and V(D)J alignment was carried out with MiXCR. Vaccine-responding clonotypes were defined with edgeR using replicate PBMC samples, requiring FDR below 0.01 and a log2 fold change above 5 up to day 15. Bulk clonotypes were assigned CD4 or CD8 identity according to which sequenced CD4 or CD8 repertoire held them at higher abundance. Using fastp trimming at Q25 and MiXCR clonotype assembly, TCRdb reanalyzed the public sequencing data and kept in-frame beta chains. Here each entry gathers all rows of one CDR3 protein and keeps the most common genes and DNA. The V and J calls, along with clone size, are taken from TCRdb and not from the paper's own processing. The sample has over 110,000 distinct CDR3 sequences on record, about 7.7% of them singletons. Together, the top ten hold about 0.73% of the sample.

Overall study outcomes, separate from this receptor: Most clones expanded after primary vaccination were re-detected after the booster (almost 97% of CD4 and approximately 88% of CD8), suggesting broad memory maintenance. Computational filtering was needed because FACS-sorted repertoires could contain abundant contaminating clonotypes from the bulk population. The study included only a couple of donors, which limits how far the findings can be generalized. A small share of clonotypes occurred in both CD4 and CD8 compartments, likely arising from convergent recombination. Compared with the primary T-cell response, the secondary T-cell response was faster but weaker, reaching its peak on day 5 rather than on day 15.

This specimen consisted of CD4+ T cells sorted from PBMCs, obtained 5 days after the yellow fever booster vaccination. The source is a man aged 25 to 40 who received the YFV17D yellow fever vaccine. The V and J segments used are TRBV11-1 and TRBJ2-3; TRBD2 is a possible D gene, resting on 6 matching bases. For the CDR3, the sequence is CATNPGLGFTDTQYF. The DNA is as follows: TGTGCCACAAACCCGGGACTGGGATTCACAGATACGCAGTATTTT.